Sequencing of this TCR beta chain was carried out in a study of CXCR3-negative and CXCR3-positive naive CD8 T cells. Notes on the study in general: CXCR3-positive naive cells carried more hydrophobic TRB CDR3s than CXCR3-negative naive cells did.

Note on this clonotype: Its antigen is currently unknown.

CDR1 and CDR2 (germline): SGHDN, FVKESK. The CDR3 is 15 amino acids. Libraries were UMI-labeled 5' RACE TRB cDNA. TCRdb reprocessed the 5' RACE reads and keeps a single row for each CDR3 protein, giving no DNA. The sample data list 90,000 to 150,000 distinct CDR3 sequences. The rearrangement uses TRBV14 and TRBJ2-3. The sequence was obtained from a human donor in good health. Some clones in this sample may be carry-over from other donors' samples. Source material: naive CXCR3+ CD8+ T cells from blood. Documented subset: CD45RO-CCR7+CD27+CD95- naive CD8+ T cells expressing CXCR3 (TNR3+). The CDR3 is CASSQGVLITDTQYF.